Each of the 30 T cell receptor beta chains below was sequenced from the same sample in a study of blood T cell repertoires in COVID-19. The protocol was immunoSEQ multiplex PCR, while the TCRdb copy is restricted to in-frame clones and leaves out a portion. Of under 95,000 clones listed, approximately 86% are singletons. Source material: peripheral blood. All receptors come from a woman at least 80 years old with acute or convalescent COVID-19.

This clone was observed once. J is TRBJ2-1 and V is TRBV4-1, with 9 bases identical to TRBD2. V lost 6 bases and J lost 16; bases outside the gene matches: 16. The germline gives CDR1 MGHRA, CDR2 YSYEKL. There are 14 residues in the CDR3. DNA of the CDR3: TGCGCCAGCAGACAGAGCATAGCGGGGGTCCGGGTCTTCTTC. It encodes CASRQSIAGVRVFF.

The V call is TRBV30, the J call TRBJ1-1, with a tentative D call TRBD1 (5 bases). This CDR3 is built from 14 residues. Germline CDR1 is GTSNPN and CDR2 is SVGIG (reference sequence). V gave up 2 bases and J gave up 2 bases, with 12 bases separating them. CDR3 nucleotide sequence: TGTGCCTGGAGTAAAAGACAGATAAACACTGAAGCTTTCTTT. It encodes CAWSKRQINTEAFF.

The V call is TRBV5-1, the J call TRBJ2-1, with 12 bases lining up with TRBD2. The CDR3 is 18 amino acids. V gave up 4 bases and J gave up 0 bases; unmatched junction bases: 8. The germline CDR1 and CDR2 sequences are SGHRS and YFSETQ. The CDR3 coding sequence is TGCGCCAGCAGCGGTACTAGCGGGGGGATTAGCTCCTACAATGAGCAGTTCTTC. It codes for CASSGTSGGISSYNEQFF.

V and J are TRBV6-5 and TRBJ1-1, with 9 bases matching TRBD1. From germline, CDR1 is MNHEY and CDR2 SVGAGI. V lost 6 bases to trimming and J lost 8 bases; unmatched junction nucleotides: 1. The CDR3 runs 11 residues. The CDR3 nucleotides read TGTGCCAGCAGGGGACAGGGCGAAGCTTTCTTT. It translates to CASRGQGEAFF.

The chain couples TRBV5-1 to TRBJ1-2, with D possibly matching TRBD1 (5 bases). The CDR3 loop spans 13 amino acids. The V end lost 0 bases, the J end lost 2 bases, and 5 bases lay between the germline ends. Germline V gives CDR1 SGHRS, CDR2 YFSETQ. CDR3 amino acids: CASSLGQNYGYTF. In DNA form, the CDR3 reads TGCGCCAGCAGCTTGGGACAGAACTATGGCTACACCTTC.

Only a few counts were recorded for this clone. The chain joins TRBV28 to TRBJ2-3, with D perhaps matching TRBD2 (5 bases). The germline V gene encodes CDR1 MDHEN and CDR2 SYDVKM. CDR3 size: 12 residues. Trimming left V 7 bases short and J 11 bases short, with 16 bases between. The CDR3 DNA reads TGTGCCAGCACCTCTCCCCGTGGAGGGCAGTATTTT. The encoded protein is CASTSPRGGQYF. The full variable domain, completed using reference TRBV28 and TRBJ2-3, is DVKVTQSSRYLVKRTGEKVFLECVQDMDHENMFWYRQDPGLGLRLIYFSYDVKMKEKGDIPEGYSVSREKKERFSLILESASTNQTSMYLCASTSPRGGQYFGPGTRLTVL.

This chain joins TRBV19 and TRBJ2-1, with 7 bases aligning to TRBD1. The germline gives CDR1 LNHDA, CDR2 SQIVND (reference sequence). With 2 bases clipped from V and 8 bases from J, the junction kept 6 bases outside the gene matches. The CDR3 has 14 amino acids. The CDR3 DNA follows: TGTGCCAGTAGTATATCGAGGGGGCGGGATGAGCAGTTCTTC. It is translated as CASSISRGRDEQFF.

The chain carries TRBV5-8 and TRBJ1-6; D is unclear. This CDR3 comprises 13 residues. The V end was cut by 4 bases, the J end by 10 bases, with 12 bases between. Germline V CDR1 and CDR2: SGHTS, YDEGEE. The CDR3 coding sequence is TGTGCCAGCAGCCCGTGGAGAGCCTCACCCCTCCACTTT. Translation: CASSPWRASPLHF.

The V call is TRBV6-5, the J call TRBJ1-4; possible D gene TRBD1, 5 bases. CDR1 and CDR2 (germline): MNHEY, SVGAGI. This CDR3 spans 15 amino acids. Trimming pared 0 bases from V and 8 bases from J, leaving 13 bases between. The CDR3 spells CASSYSQGGNEKLFF. CDR3 DNA: TGTGCCAGCAGTTACTCCCAGGGAGGGAACGAAAAACTGTTTTTT.

The chain combines TRBV2 with TRBJ1-5, with 9 bases identical to TRBD1. V gave up 7 bases and J gave up 3 bases; unmatched junction bases: 7. The CDR3 spans 15 residues. Germline CDR1 and CDR2: SNHLY and FYNNEI. The CDR3 DNA reads TGTGCCAGCAACAGGGGGCGAGGGTCCAATCAGCCCCAGCATTTT. Encoded protein: CASNRGRGSNQPQHF.

The chain is built from TRBV28 and TRBJ1-1, with 8 nucleotides matching TRBD1. This CDR3 spans 13 amino acids. With V trimmed by 8 bases and J by 1 base, 3 bases remained unmatched. CDR1 is MDHEN and CDR2 is SYDVKM in the germline V gene. CDR3 DNA: TGTGCCAGCGATGGACAGGGGAACACTGAAGCTTTCTTT. The encoded protein is CASDGQGNTEAFF.

The chain combines TRBV19 with TRBJ1-1, with 8 bases lining up with TRBD1. The CDR3 contains 16 residues. V trimming: 6 bases; J trimming: 5 bases; junction bases outside the gene matches: 14. Per the germline V gene, CDR1 is LNHDA and CDR2 is SQIVND (reference sequence). The CDR3 DNA reads TGTGCCAGTAGATATCAGGGGGCGCGGGGCGAGACTGAAGCTTTCTTT. Amino acids: CASRYQGARGETEAFF.

The V gene is TRBV18, the J gene TRBJ1-2, with 7 bases aligning to TRBD1. V shed 0 bases, J shed 6 bases, and the junction held 7 bases outside the gene matches. The CDR3 contains 15 residues. Germline CDR1 and CDR2: KGHSH and LQKENI. CDR3: CASSPPNPGQHGYTF. CDR3 nucleotide sequence: TGTGCCAGCTCACCACCCAACCCGGGACAGCATGGCTACACCTTC.

The rearrangement uses TRBV6-4 and TRBJ2-6, with unresolved D. Germline V gene data show CDR1 as MRHNA and CDR2 as SNTAGT. The CDR3 is made up of 16 amino acids. V shed 2 bases and J shed 0 bases, with 8 bases lying between them. DNA of the CDR3: TGTGCCAGCAGTGACGGCATAAGCTCTGGGGCCAACGTCCTGACTTTC. Its protein product is CASSDGISSGANVLTF.

As to this clone: A junction end diverges from the germline sequence, so it may reflect a read error. The V gene is TRBV27, the J gene TRBJ1-2; 8 nucleotides match TRBD1. The CDR3 sequence is 13 residues long. The V gene's germline CDR1 is MNHEY and CDR2 SMNVEV (reference sequence). Here the CDR3 reads CASSLQDRQGLHF. The CDR3 bases are TGTGCCAGCAGTTTACAAGACCGACAGGGGTTACACTTC.

The J gene is TRBJ1-2, the V gene TRBV5-6, with D perhaps matching TRBD1 (5 bases). The V end lost 4 bases, the J end lost 5 bases, and 12 bases lay between the germline ends. The CDR3 has 13 amino acids. From germline, CDR1 is SGHDT and CDR2 YYEEEE. CDR3 protein: CASSRTGVYGYTF. The CDR3 nucleotides are TGTGCCAGCAGCCGTACAGGAGTTTATGGCTACACCTTC. The whole variable domain, remainder taken from reference TRBV5-6 and TRBJ1-2, is DAGVTQSPTHLIKTRGQQVTLRCSPKSGHDTVSWYQQALGQGPQFIFQYYEEEERQRGNFPDRFSGHQFPNYSSELNVNALLLGDSALYLCASSRTGVYGYTFGSGTRLTVV.

The chain has TRBV6-5 and TRBJ1-1, with D unclear. The germline gives CDR1 MNHEY, CDR2 SVGAGI. This CDR3 is 13 amino acids long. V lost 0 bases and J 5 bases, leaving 7 bases between the germline ends. The CDR3 nucleotides are TGTGCCAGCAGTTACTCGAGAGGGACTGAAGCTTTCTTT. It specifies CASSYSRGTEAFF.

This rearrangement joins TRBV27 to TRBJ1-4, with unresolved D. Trimming left V 6 bases short and J 0 bases short, with 8 bases between. The CDR3 is 14 residues long. CDR1 is MNHEY, CDR2 SMNVEV, per germline (reference sequence). The CDR3 region has the DNA TGTGCCAGCAGCCGAACTGCAACTAATGAAAAACTGTTTTTT. It specifies CASSRTATNEKLFF.

This clone has more than one count but fewer than ten. This chain connects TRBV15 to TRBJ1-2; 8 positions agree with TRBD1. CDR1 and CDR2 (germline): LNHNV, YYDKDF (reference sequence). Germline trimming cut 0 bases from V and 7 bases from J; bases unmatched to any gene: 4. The CDR3 has 14 amino acids. The CDR3 spells CATSRDRQGLGYTF. CDR3 bases: TGTGCCACCAGCAGAGATCGACAGGGGCTTGGCTACACCTTC.

This CDR3 reads CASSDPGQGTEAFF. The DNA of the CDR3 is TGTGCCAGCAGTGATCCGGGACAGGGGACTGAAGCTTTCTTT. The chain couples TRBV6-1 to TRBJ1-1; TRBD1 aligns across 10 bases. Germline V gene data show CDR1 as MNHNS and CDR2 as SASEGT. CDR3 length equals 14 residues. Trimming removed 3 bases from V and 5 bases from J; junction bases left unmatched: 3.

CDR3 loop: CSASSSGANGYTF. Written as DNA, the CDR3 is TGCAGTGCTAGTTCTTCAGGGGCAAATGGCTACACCTTC. The V and J genes are TRBV20-1 and TRBJ1-2; TRBD1 is a possible D gene (6 bases). V dropped 3 bases and J dropped 6 bases, with 14 bases sitting between them. This CDR3 region has 13 residues. Germline V CDR1 and CDR2: DFQATT, SNEGSKA (reference sequence).

The J gene is TRBJ2-2, the V gene TRBV6-5; possibly TRBD2 for D (6 bases). This CDR3 spans 12 amino acids. Germline V gene data show CDR1 as MNHEY and CDR2 as SVGAGI. V was clipped by 5 bases and J by 8 bases, with 9 bases between them. The CDR3 loop is CASSPRGGELFF. The CDR3 DNA is TGTGCCAGCAGTCCCCGGGGGGGGGAGCTGTTTTTT.

The V and J genes are TRBV2 and TRBJ1-3; D is unresolved. Germline CDR1 reads SNHLY; CDR2 reads FYNNEI. The CDR3 has 13 residues. V was pared by 10 bases and J by 6 bases, with 16 bases between. The chain's CDR3 is CAMGRYPVNTIYF. Here the CDR3 DNA reads TGTGCCATGGGCCGGTACCCGGTAAACACCATATATTTT.

V usage is TRBV18 and J usage is TRBJ2-7, with unresolved D. Germline V gene sequence: CDR1 KGHSH, CDR2 LQKENI. Trimming took off 5 bases at V and 7 bases at J, with 12 bases between the two ends. This CDR3 is built from 12 residues. The CDR3 sequence: CASSFTGDEQYF. Here the CDR3 DNA reads TGTGCCAGCTCATTCACGGGTGATGAGCAGTACTTC.

V usage is TRBV6-5 and J usage is TRBJ1-5; 9 nucleotides align to TRBD1. Germline values: CDR1 MNHEY, CDR2 SVGAGI. There are 13 residues in the CDR3. The trim removed 10 bases at V and 4 bases at J, leaving 5 bases unmatched. DNA of the CDR3: TGTGCCATCAACAGGGGGCGGAATCAGCCCCAGCATTTT. This gives the protein CAINRGRNQPQHF.

The rearrangement uses TRBV7-2 and TRBJ1-3; 11 nucleotides match TRBD1. Germline lookup yields CDR1 SGHTA and CDR2 FQGNSA. The CDR3 covers 14 residues. Losses at the gene ends were 5 bases for V and 6 bases for J; bases not matched to a gene: 3. DNA for the CDR3: TGTGCCAGCAGCGTCGGACAGGGGGCAAACACCATATATTTT. Protein: CASSVGQGANTIYF. Looking up the rest from reference TRBV7-2 and TRBJ1-3 gives the full variable domain: GAGVSQSPSNKVTEKGKDVELRCDPISGHTALYWYRQSLGQGLEFLIYFQGNSAPDKSGLPSDRFSAERTGGSVSTLTIQRTQQEDSAVYLCASSVGQGANTIYFGEGSWLTVV.

The chain is built from TRBV19 and TRBJ1-3; D remains unclear. Germline V gene lookup returns CDR1 LNHDA and CDR2 SQIVND (reference sequence). The length of the CDR3 is 14 residues. The germline V and J ends were trimmed by 5 bases and 0 bases, with 8 bases remaining between them. CDR3 bases: TGTGCCAGTAGTGTACGGGACTCTGGAAACACCATATATTTT. Amino acids: CASSVRDSGNTIYF.

The chain is built from TRBV2 and TRBJ2-7; D gene ambiguous. The CDR3 consists of 10 residues. Trimming stripped 8 bases from V and 2 bases from J, with 4 bases between. CDR1 SNHLY and CDR2 FYNNEI come from the germline V gene. This chain's CDR3 is CASSTYEQYF. The CDR3 nucleotides read TGTGCCAGCTCTACCTACGAGCAGTACTTC.

This clone was picked up a small number of times. This chain joins TRBV20-1 and TRBJ1-1; D unresolved. Trimming pared 0 bases from V and 6 bases from J, leaving 5 bases between. The CDR3 runs to 11 residues. Germline V gene sequence: CDR1 DFQATT, CDR2 SNEGSKA (reference sequence). CDR3 region: CSAREYSEAFF. CDR3 coding DNA: TGCAGTGCTAGAGAATATTCTGAAGCTTTCTTT.

Remarks on this clone: One end of the junction is discordant with germline, which a read error may explain. The chain carries TRBV7-7 and TRBJ1-4, with unresolved D. Germline V gene data show CDR1 as SSHAT and CDR2 as FNYEAQ (reference sequence). This CDR3 contains 16 residues. The CDR3 here is CASSLVWPKTNEKLFF. The CDR3 nucleotides are TGTGCTAGCAGCTTAGTATGGCCAAAAACTAATGAAAAACTGTTTTTT. Looking up the rest from reference TRBV7-7 and TRBJ1-4 gives the full variable domain: GAGVSQSPRYKVTKRGQDVTLRCDPISSHATLYWYQQALGQGPEFLTYFNYEAQPDKSGLPSDRFSAERPEGSISTLTIQRTEQRDSAMYRCASSLVWPKTNEKLFFGSGTQLSVL.